What follows are 20 T cell receptor beta chains derived from one specimen sequenced in a study of blood T cell repertoires in COVID-19 (dated by TCRdb to the early 2020s). Library construction relied on the immunoSEQ multiplex PCR assay. As stored in TCRdb, this immuneACCESS dataset retains in-frame rearrangements with V and J assigned. A fraction of the clones does not appear; measured against another copy, unresolved V genes explain less than half of the discrepancy, and the remainder lacks a known reason. A total of over 150,000 clones appear in this sample, 70% to 90% of them only once. The ten largest clones represent 5.5% to 7% of the sample. Sequencing used peripheral blood. The receptor source for this set is a man aged 45-65 years with active or convalescent COVID-19.

The chain carries TRBV18 and TRBJ1-5; no clear D gene. V lost 1 base and J 5 bases, leaving 6 bases between the germline ends. The CDR3 sequence is 13 residues long. Germline CDR1 and CDR2: KGHSH and LQKENI. DNA of the CDR3: TGTGCCAGCTCACCACTGAGGGATCAGCCCCAGCATTTT. The encoded protein is CASSPLRDQPQHF.

V gene TRBV9 combines with J gene TRBJ1-2; the match to TRBD1 covers 9 bases. The CDR3 has 17 amino acids. Losses at the gene ends were 3 bases for V and 7 bases for J; bases not matched to a gene: 16. Germline CDR1 and CDR2: SGDLS and YYNGEE. The CDR3 DNA follows: TGTGCCAGCAGCGCGAGCACCTCCGGGACAGGGATGACTGGCTACACCTTC. Its protein product is CASSASTSGTGMTGYTF.

In nucleotides, the CDR3 is TGTGCCAGCAGCGGACAGGGAAAAGTGAACACTGAAGCTTTCTTT. As protein: CASSGQGKVNTEAFF. J is TRBJ1-1 and V is TRBV5-5; 8 bases are shared with TRBD1. With V trimmed by 4 bases and J by 0 bases, 5 bases remained unmatched. The germline CDR1 and CDR2 sequences are SGHKS and YYEKEE (reference sequence). CDR3 size: 15 residues.

The rearrangement uses TRBV6-5 and TRBJ2-7, with TRBD1 identical over 7 bases. From germline, CDR1 is MNHEY and CDR2 SVGAGI. The trim removed 5 bases at V and 3 bases at J, leaving 10 bases unmatched. CDR3 size: 15 residues. The chain's CDR3 is CASSNTGAWSYEQYF. DNA of the CDR3: TGTGCCAGCAGTAACACAGGGGCGTGGAGCTACGAGCAGTACTTC.

This chain connects TRBV21-1 to TRBJ1-6; TRBD1 is the table's D call and was not checked against the DNA. TRBV21-1 is assigned pseudogene status. This CDR3 region has 17 residues. CDR3 loop: CASSKKEDRRRNSPLHF. CDR3 bases: TGTGCCAGCAGCAAAAAAGAGGACAGGAGGAGGAATTCACCCCTCCACTTT.

The gene calls are TRBV7-9 and TRBJ2-2; 10 bases are a match to TRBD2. The CDR3 totals 15 residues. The germline gives CDR1 SEHNR, CDR2 FQNEAQ (reference sequence). The ends lost 5 bases at V and 1 base at J; junction bases unmatched: 1. CDR3 residues: CASSPSGRNTGELFF. For the CDR3, the DNA is TGTGCCAGCAGCCCTAGCGGGAGGAACACCGGGGAGCTGTTTTTT.

The V call is TRBV30, the J call TRBJ1-2; a possible D gene is TRBD1 (6 bases). The CDR3 sequence is 12 residues long. Germline V gives CDR1 GTSNPN, CDR2 SVGIG (reference sequence). Trimming removed 2 bases at V and 7 bases at J, with 11 bases between. Written as DNA, the CDR3 is TGTGCCTGGAGTACAGGGTCCAGTGGCTACACCTTC. It encodes CAWSTGSSGYTF.

The chain uses TRBV5-1 and TRBJ1-6; 7 nucleotides agree with TRBD1. The germline CDR1 and CDR2 sequences are SGHRS and YFSETQ. CDR3 length equals 16 residues. The trim removed 6 bases at V and 3 bases at J, leaving 9 bases unmatched. The CDR3 sequence is CASTLDRAGYNSPLHF. CDR3 bases: TGCGCCAGCACCTTAGACAGGGCGGGCTATAATTCACCCCTCCACTTT.

V gene TRBV5-1 combines with J gene TRBJ1-3; D is perhaps TRBD1 (6 bases). Between the trimmed V and J ends, which lost 2 bases and 0 bases, there was a span of 12 bases. Germline CDR1 is SGHRS and CDR2 is YFSETQ. The CDR3 spans 16 residues. As DNA, the CDR3 is TGCGCCAGCAGCTTTGGAGACAGGATCTCTGGAAACACCATATATTTT. This codes for CASSFGDRISGNTIYF.

The rearrangement links TRBV25-1 to TRBJ2-7, with 7 bases aligning to TRBD2. Germline-derived CDR1 and CDR2 are MGHDK and SYGVNS. The CDR3 is 16 residues long. V dropped 1 base and J dropped 1; count of bases not matched to a gene: 7. The CDR3 is CASSESWGGRSYEQYF. In nucleotides, the CDR3 is TGTGCCAGCAGTGAATCGTGGGGGGGACGTTCCTACGAGCAGTACTTC.

The chain carries TRBV7-2 and TRBJ2-4, with 9 bases identical to TRBD2. Germline lookup yields CDR1 SGHTA and CDR2 FQGNSA. This CDR3 region has 15 residues. J lost 7 bases, V lost 5 bases, and 9 bases had no gene match. The CDR3 DNA reads as TGTGCCAGCAGCGGCCGGAGCGGGGGGAGGAACATTCAGTACTTC. Residues: CASSGRSGGRNIQYF.

CDR3 coding DNA: TGTGCCAGCAGCGTAGCGAAGGGACAGGGGCGCCGAACTAGCAATCAGCCCCAGCATTTT. As protein: CASSVAKGQGRRTSNQPQHF. The J gene is TRBJ1-5, the V gene TRBV9, with TRBD1 matching 10 bases. The CDR3 spans 20 residues. J lost 0 bases, V lost 0 bases, and 12 bases had no gene match. The germline V gene has CDR1 SGDLS and CDR2 YYNGEE.

The J gene is TRBJ1-2, the V gene TRBV11-2; 7 bases are a match to TRBD1. From germline, CDR1 is SGHAT and CDR2 FQNNGV. Unmatched junction bases numbered 15, after V lost 5 bases and J lost 6 bases. The CDR3 loop spans 16 amino acids. CDR3 sequence (DNA): TGTGCCAGCAGCCCCCAGGGACAGTGGATCGTTCATGGCTACACCTTC. This codes for CASSPQGQWIVHGYTF.

This chain links TRBV2 with TRBJ1-5, with D perhaps matching TRBD1 (5 bases). The CDR3 length is 15 residues. Germline values: CDR1 SNHLY, CDR2 FYNNEI. Trimming took 2 bases from V and 6 from J, leaving 14 bases between them. CDR3 in DNA: TGTGCCAGCAGTGAACAGGGCGGTAACGGTCAGCCCCAGCATTTT. Protein product: CASSEQGGNGQPQHF.

This clone is a singleton in its sample. This chain connects TRBV18 to TRBJ2-7; D might be TRBD2 (7 bases). CDR1 is KGHSH and CDR2 is LQKENI in the germline V gene. The CDR3 has 14 amino acids. With 4 bases removed from V and 1 base from J, the gap between germline ends came to 11 bases. CDR3 sequence (DNA): TGTGCCAGCTCACAGCGGGGACATTCCTACGAGCAGTACTTC. It codes for CASSQRGHSYEQYF.

This clone has a count of ten or more. The rearrangement joins TRBV5-4 to TRBJ1-3, with a weak D call TRBD1 (6 bases). V gave up 1 base and J gave up 0 bases, with 8 bases separating them. Germline V gives CDR1 SGHNT, CDR2 YYREEE (reference sequence). This CDR3 has 15 amino acids. CDR3 amino acids: CASSLTGTSGNTIYF. The CDR3 DNA is TGTGCCAGCAGCTTGACAGGGACCTCTGGAAACACCATATATTTT.

The chain combines TRBV6-1 with TRBJ1-5; D is unresolved. This CDR3 region has 14 residues. Trimming shortened V by 2 bases and J by 4 bases, and 9 bases separated the two germline ends. Germline assignment: CDR1 MNHNS and CDR2 SASEGT. CDR3 sequence reads: CASSELQLNQPQHF. The CDR3 nucleotides are TGTGCCAGCAGTGAACTACAGCTAAATCAGCCCCAGCATTTT.

On this clone: One junction end does not reproduce the germline sequence, and a read error may be involved. The rearrangement uses TRBV7-7 and TRBJ2-1; maybe TRBD1 (5 bases). The length of the CDR3 is 13 residues. Germline CDR1 reads SSHAT; CDR2 reads FNYEAQ (reference sequence). CDR3 sequence: CASSLGRDNEQFF. DNA for the CDR3: TGTGCTAGCAGCTTAGGCAGGGACAATGAGCAGTTCTTC.

The CDR3 DNA sequence: TGTGCCAGCAGTTACGCGGACAGGATGAACACTGAAGCTTTCTTT. It encodes CASSYADRMNTEAFF. V usage is TRBV6-6 and J usage is TRBJ1-1, with TRBD1 matching 7 bases. Germline-derived CDR1 and CDR2 are MNHNY and SVGAGI (reference sequence). This CDR3 region has 15 residues. V gave up 2 bases and J gave up 0 bases; unmatched junction bases: 3.

The rearrangement links TRBV5-8 to TRBJ1-2; 7 bases map to TRBD1. V lost 4 bases, J lost 4 bases, and 7 bases stayed unmatched. The CDR3 has 14 amino acids. Germline assignment: CDR1 SGHTS and CDR2 YDEGEE. The CDR3 DNA reads TGTGCCAGCAGCAAGAACCGGGACAGCTATGGCTACACCTTC. Residues: CASSKNRDSYGYTF.